This is a list of T cell receptor beta chains from one sample in a study of blood T cell repertoires in COVID-19. The table came from immunoSEQ multiplex PCR; TCRdb's copy has only in-frame clones and leaves some out. The sample includes over 60,000 clones, around 80% seen only once; the top ten take 9% to 9.5%. Input material: peripheral blood. The receptors stem from a human donor in a cohort sampled during active COVID-19. CDR3s include the opening cysteine and the closing phenylalanine or tryptophan. Rows may omit the clone size; those that give it use once, few, many or a size class.

V gene: TRBV6-5
CDR3 length: 15
clone size: .
CDR3 protein: CASCLTRDSVNEQFF

V gene: TRBV6-4
CDR3 length: 13
clone size: once
CDR3 protein: CATQGAGTDTQYF

V gene: TRBV2
CDR3 length: 15
clone size: .
CDR3 protein: CATRGHLSTYNEQFF

V gene: TRBV3-1/TRBV3-2
CDR3 length: 15
clone size: .
CDR3 protein: CARGPGGQGPGEQYF

V gene: TRBV12-3/TRBV12-4
CDR3 length: 13
clone size: .
CDR3 protein: CASSSTGNNEQFF

V gene: TRBV7-2
CDR3 length: 11
clone size: .
CDR3 protein: CASSLTDTQYF

V gene: TRBV3-1/TRBV3-2
CDR3 length: 15
clone size: once
CDR3 protein: CASSQFQGAPGGYTF

V gene: TRBV27
CDR3 length: 13
clone size: .
CDR3 protein: CASSSYSNQPQHF

V gene: TRBV10-3
CDR3 length: 16
clone size: .
CDR3 protein: CAIAEENGANTGELFF

V gene: TRBV6-4
CDR3 length: 15
clone size: .
CDR3 protein: CASSMSAGYTGELFF

V gene: TRBV19
CDR3 length: 15
clone size: .
CDR3 protein: CASSTRTGGNSPLHF

V gene: TRBV7-2
CDR3 length: 14
clone size: .
CDR3 protein: CASSRTSRQETQYF

V gene: TRBV28
CDR3 length: 11
clone size: .
CDR3 protein: CASSQKETQYF

V gene: TRBV7-2
CDR3 length: 14
clone size: .
CDR3 protein: CASSPGTVNMGYTF

V gene: TRBV10-3
CDR3 length: 18
clone size: .
CDR3 protein: CAIKSGLAGLSSYNEQFF

V gene: TRBV27
CDR3 length: 13
clone size: many
CDR3 protein: CASSPGPSYGYTF

V gene: TRBV10-3
CDR3 length: 13
clone size: once
CDR3 protein: CAISWDRNTEAFF

V gene: TRBV28
CDR3 length: 13
clone size: .
CDR3 protein: CAPGQGALFVAFF

V gene: TRBV6-6
CDR3 length: 13
clone size: .
CDR3 protein: CASSSRGTGELFF

V gene: TRBV11-2
CDR3 length: 15
clone size: .
CDR3 protein: CASSSFGDRQETQYF

V gene: TRBV28
CDR3 length: 16
clone size: .
CDR3 protein: CASSTKTTGAYETQYF

V gene: TRBV23-1
CDR3 length: 15
clone size: .
CDR3 protein: CASSQIRDRDFGYTF

V gene: TRBV27
CDR3 length: 16
clone size: .
CDR3 protein: CASSDARGGSYNEQFF

V gene: TRBV6-6
CDR3 length: 20
clone size: .
CDR3 protein: CASSKDRSGLALMNTDTQYF

V gene: TRBV27
CDR3 length: 16
clone size: .
CDR3 protein: CASSGTSDRASYEQYF

V gene: TRBV3-1/TRBV3-2
CDR3 length: 15
clone size: .
CDR3 protein: CASSQEWQGSYEQYF

V gene: TRBV7-9
CDR3 length: 17
clone size: .
CDR3 protein: CASSPELAGEIHNEQFF

V gene: TRBV15
CDR3 length: 15
clone size: .
CDR3 protein: CATSGGGTNSYEQYF

V gene: TRBV6-2/TRBV6-3
CDR3 length: 15
clone size: .
CDR3 protein: CASSYGTSGSYEQYF

V gene: TRBV5-1
CDR3 length: 16
clone size: few
CDR3 protein: CASSLAPSGNSYEQYF

V gene: TRBV16
CDR3 length: 12
clone size: .
CDR3 protein: CASSPGGDTQYF

V gene: TRBV28
CDR3 length: 11
clone size: .
CDR3 protein: CASKGKGQEYF

V gene: TRBV27
CDR3 length: 13
clone size: .
CDR3 protein: CASRLASTYEQYF